Presented here are 23 T cell receptor beta chains from one specimen sequenced in a study of T cells in localized non-small cell lung cancer. The assay was immunoSEQ multiplex PCR, and TCRdb's table has in-frame clones only and misses some. The sample consists of 30,000 to 45,000 clones, 88% of them appearing once. Sequenced material: peripheral blood, taken before any cancer treatment. All receptors derive from a woman aged 40-69 years with stage I lung adenocarcinoma.

The chain joins TRBV7-9 to TRBJ2-2, with D possibly being TRBD2 (6 bases). The V end was cut by 5 bases, the J end by 6 bases, with 22 bases between. The CDR3 covers 17 residues. CDR1 is SEHNR and CDR2 is FQNEAQ in the germline V gene (reference sequence). The CDR3 DNA sequence: TGTGCCAGCAGCGCCGGAAAGGCGGCTAGCGAGGCCGGGGAGCTGTTTTTT. Amino acids: CASSAGKAASEAGELFF.

The rearrangement uses TRBV25-1 and TRBJ2-2; D not resolved. Germline V gives CDR1 MGHDK, CDR2 SYGVNS. V lost 3 bases and J lost 0, with 11 bases in between. The CDR3 spans 16 residues. The CDR3 loop reads CASSDSLRANTGELFF. The CDR3 DNA follows: TGTGCCAGCAGTGACTCCCTCCGCGCGAACACCGGGGAGCTGTTTTTT. The complete variable domain, with remaining parts taken from reference TRBV25-1 and TRBJ2-2, reads EADIYQTPRYLVIGTGKKITLECSQTMGHDKMYWYQQDPGMELHLIHYSYGVNSTEKGDLSSESTVSRIRTEHFPLTLESARPSHTSQYLCASSDSLRANTGELFFGEGSRLTVL.

The rearrangement uses TRBV28 and TRBJ2-7, with TRBD2 matching over 9 bases. The ends lost 3 bases at V and 10 bases at J; junction bases unmatched: 16. This CDR3 is built from 16 residues. Germline CDR1 MDHEN, CDR2 SYDVKM. DNA for the CDR3: TGTGCCAGCAGTTTGGGGTCCGGGGGAAGCGGGAGGCCCCAGTACTTC. Residues: CASSLGSGGSGRPQYF.

This chain connects TRBV7-9 to TRBJ1-1, with 7 bases aligning to TRBD1. Per the germline V gene, CDR1 is SEHNR and CDR2 is FQNEAQ (reference sequence). V lost 5 bases and J lost 1; bases outside the gene matches: 10. This CDR3 has 16 amino acids. For the CDR3, the DNA is TGTGCCAGCAGCGAAGGACATGGGACAGCGAACACTGAAGCTTTCTTT. It yields the protein CASSEGHGTANTEAFF.

V gene TRBV19 combines with J gene TRBJ1-5; D is uncertain. The germline V and J ends were trimmed by 6 bases and 1 base, with 10 bases remaining between them. The CDR3 is made up of 14 amino acids. Germline V gene lookup returns CDR1 LNHDA and CDR2 SQIVND (reference sequence). The CDR3 DNA reads TGTGCCAGTAGCGGGGTCGGGAGCAATCAGCCCCAGCATTTT. This sequence encodes CASSGVGSNQPQHF.

The gene calls are TRBV6-6 and TRBJ1-3; maybe TRBD1 (6 bases). There are 15 residues in the CDR3. Per the germline V gene, CDR1 is MNHNY and CDR2 is SVGAGI (reference sequence). V lost 5 bases and J 2 bases, leaving 13 bases between the germline ends. Here the CDR3 DNA reads TGTGCCAGCAGTCCAGGGGTAAGGGCTGGAAACACCATATATTTT. It translates to CASSPGVRAGNTIYF.

The chain is built from TRBV29-1 and TRBJ1-2; 7 nucleotides align to TRBD1. Germline V gene lookup returns CDR1 SQVTM and CDR2 ANQGSEA. The CDR3 runs to 12 residues. V gave up 7 bases and J gave up 5 bases; unmatched junction bases: 7. CDR3 bases: TGCAGCGGCGGACAGGCCGATTATGGCTACACCTTC. Its protein is CSGGQADYGYTF.

The chain combines TRBV7-2 with TRBJ2-4; D is possibly TRBD2 (5 bases). Trimming cost V 3 bases and J 7 bases, with 16 bases left between them. This CDR3 contains 15 residues. CDR1 is SGHTA, CDR2 FQGNSA, per germline. Written as DNA, the CDR3 is TGTGCCAGCAGCTTCCCCCGAATGAGGGAGAACATTCAGTACTTC. It encodes CASSFPRMRENIQYF.

The chain joins TRBV6-6 to TRBJ2-1, with 8 positions matching TRBD2. V lost 6 bases, J lost 0 bases, and 4 bases stayed unmatched. Germline assignment: CDR1 MNHNY and CDR2 SVGAGI (reference sequence). CDR3 size: 15 residues. The CDR3 region is CASRREASSYNEQFF. As DNA, the CDR3 is TGTGCCAGCAGGCGGGAGGCGAGCTCCTACAATGAGCAGTTCTTC.

Written as DNA, the CDR3 is TGTGCCAGCAGCTTAGGTAACAGGCCGAGCGGCTACACCTTC. Encoded protein: CASSLGNRPSGYTF. V gene TRBV7-9 combines with J gene TRBJ1-2; perhaps TRBD1 as D (5 bases). This CDR3 has 14 residues. The germline CDR1 and CDR2 sequences are SEHNR and FQNEAQ (reference sequence). V lost 1 base and J lost 8, with 14 bases in between.

The J gene is TRBJ2-1, the V gene TRBV2; possible D gene TRBD1, 5 bases. Trimming cost V 4 bases and J 6 bases, with 16 bases left between them. The CDR3 has 15 amino acids. Looked up from germline, CDR1 is SNHLY and CDR2 is FYNNEI. CDR3 DNA: TGTGCCAGCAGTGGAGGCCAGGGTTGGGGCAATGAGCAGTTCTTC. Amino acids: CASSGGQGWGNEQFF.

The chain employs TRBV9 and TRBJ2-1, with D unresolved. The germline V and J ends were trimmed by 0 bases and 8 bases, with 9 bases remaining between them. The CDR3 spans 13 residues. Germline loops: CDR1 SGDLS, CDR2 YYNGEE. CDR3 in DNA: TGTGCCAGCAGCGTAGGGCAGGAAGATGAGCAGTTCTTC. The encoded protein is CASSVGQEDEQFF.

Here the CDR3 reads CASSALVFGETQYF. CDR3 DNA: TGTGCCAGCAGCGCGCTAGTTTTCGGAGAGACCCAGTACTTC. V and J are TRBV7-2 and TRBJ2-5; D remains unclear. This CDR3 spans 14 amino acids. Germline CDR1 and CDR2: SGHTA and FQGNSA. The V gene lost 5 bases and the J gene lost 4 bases, with 14 bases spanning the gap.

The rearrangement uses TRBV6-6 and TRBJ1-1; no reliable D call. With 0 bases removed from V and 8 bases from J, the gap between germline ends came to 10 bases. This CDR3 spans 13 amino acids. Germline V CDR1 and CDR2: MNHNY, SVGAGI (reference sequence). In nucleotides, the CDR3 is TGTGCCAGCAGTTACTCAGGGTTAATAGAAGCTTTCTTT. Residues: CASSYSGLIEAFF.

This sequence joins TRBV5-6 and TRBJ1-4, with D tentatively TRBD1 (6 bases). Germline V gives CDR1 SGHDT, CDR2 YYEEEE. The V and J ends lost 3 bases and 2 bases respectively, with 11 bases between them. CDR3 length: 15 amino acids. CDR3 residues: CASSSAGGTNEKLFF. The CDR3 nucleotides are TGTGCCAGCAGCTCCGCTGGGGGCACTAATGAAAAACTGTTTTTT.

The chain combines TRBV6-4 with TRBJ1-5; 7 bases map to TRBD1. The CDR3 runs to 15 residues. The germline V gene encodes CDR1 MRHNA and CDR2 SNTAGT. The ends lost 6 bases at V and 6 bases at J; junction bases unmatched: 11. CDR3 residues: CASSPQGGLGQPQHF. CDR3 in DNA: TGTGCCAGCAGCCCCCAGGGGGGGTTAGGTCAGCCCCAGCATTTT.

The CDR3 here is CASSQDPDRGHSPLHF. CDR3 DNA: TGCGCCAGCAGCCAAGACCCCGACAGGGGCCATTCACCCCTCCACTTT. This sequence joins TRBV4-1 and TRBJ1-6; 8 nucleotides match TRBD1. This CDR3 spans 16 amino acids. Unmatched junction bases numbered 6, after V lost 0 bases and J lost 8 bases. Germline CDR1 reads MGHRA; CDR2 reads YSYEKL.

The chain recombines TRBV2 with TRBJ1-4; 9 bases fit TRBD1. The CDR3 is 15 amino acids. Per the germline V gene, CDR1 is SNHLY and CDR2 is FYNNEI. The junction had 9 bases not matched to a gene; V was cut back by 6 bases and J by 7 bases. DNA of the CDR3: TGTGCCAGCAGCGGGGACAGGGTGCGACCTGAAAAACTGTTTTTT. This codes for CASSGDRVRPEKLFF.

The chain carries TRBV5-4 and TRBJ1-1; 8 nucleotides align to TRBD1. Trimming cost V 4 bases and J 7 bases; bases outside gene matches: 9. CDR1 and CDR2 from the germline V gene are SGHNT and YYREEE (reference sequence). This CDR3 is 14 amino acids long. CDR3 in DNA: TGTGCCAGCAGCCCCACCCCGGGACAGGATGAAGCTTTCTTT. Translated: CASSPTPGQDEAFF.

This sequence joins TRBV18 and TRBJ2-7; 11 bases match TRBD2. This CDR3 has 15 amino acids. The junction had 7 bases not matched to a gene; V was cut back by 3 bases and J by 6 bases. The germline V gene encodes CDR1 KGHSH and CDR2 LQKENI. The DNA of the CDR3 is TGTGCCAGCTCACCCTCACTAGCGGGAGACCGCGAGCAGTACTTC. Translated: CASSPSLAGDREQYF.

The chain uses TRBV18 and TRBJ1-3; D is unresolved. Per the germline V gene, CDR1 is KGHSH and CDR2 is LQKENI. V shed 5 bases and J shed 9 bases, with 11 bases lying between them. The CDR3 loop spans 12 amino acids. The CDR3 sequence is CASSSWESTIYF. In DNA, the CDR3 is TGTGCCAGCTCATCTTGGGAAAGCACCATATATTTT.

This sequence joins TRBV4-1 and TRBJ2-5, with 12 bases aligning to TRBD2. CDR3 length: 22 amino acids. The germline V gene encodes CDR1 MGHRA and CDR2 YSYEKL. With V trimmed by 0 bases and J by 5 bases, 22 bases remained unmatched. CDR3: CASSQDPDGAGTSGQSGETQYF. CDR3 DNA: TGCGCCAGCAGCCAAGATCCCGATGGCGCCGGGACTAGCGGGCAAAGTGGGGAGACCCAGTACTTC.

V and J are TRBV5-5 and TRBJ2-5, with TRBD2 identical over 12 bases. J was trimmed by 5 bases and V by 2 bases; bases with no gene match: 7. CDR1 SGHKS and CDR2 YYEKEE come from the germline V gene (reference sequence). The CDR3 runs 16 residues. CDR3 sequence reads: CASSLRLAGESETQYF. In DNA, the CDR3 is TGTGCCAGCAGCTTAAGACTAGCGGGAGAGAGTGAGACCCAGTACTTC.